These 15 T cell receptor beta chains share one sample of origin, sequenced in a study of PD-1 blockade in classical Hodgkin lymphoma. Brentuximab vedotin exposure varied among the patients, all of whom had relapsed after autologous stem cell transplantation. TCRdb's copy holds only in-frame clones and misses some; the assay was immunoSEQ multiplex PCR. The data hold about 40,000 clones, with 88% observed a single time. The sequenced sample was peripheral blood mononuclear cells (PBMCs), obtained before the second cycle of nivolumab. The origin of the receptors is a human donor with classical Hodgkin lymphoma.

In this sample, this clone turned up once. The rearrangement joins TRBV4-1 to TRBJ2-7; perhaps TRBD2 as D (6 bases). Between the trimmed V and J ends, which lost 3 bases and 3 bases, there was a span of 9 bases. This CDR3 spans 13 amino acids. The germline V gene has CDR1 MGHRA and CDR2 YSYEKL. CDR3 residues: CASSQGTVYEQYF. In DNA, the CDR3 is TGCGCCAGCAGCCAGGGGACTGTCTACGAGCAGTACTTC.

The rearrangement joins TRBV4-1 to TRBJ2-5; D gene unclear. Germline assignment: CDR1 MGHRA and CDR2 YSYEKL. Trimming took off 2 bases at V and 5 bases at J, with 18 bases between the two ends. The CDR3 totals 16 residues. In nucleotides, the CDR3 is TGCGCCAGCAGCCAATGGGTTGGGGTCGAGAGGGAGACCCAGTACTTC. Translating gives CASSQWVGVERETQYF.

The rearrangement links TRBV4-1 to TRBJ2-2; D perhaps matches TRBD2 (7 bases). Trimming left V 4 bases short and J 5 bases short, with 26 bases between. Germline values: CDR1 MGHRA, CDR2 YSYEKL. The CDR3 spans 19 residues. CDR3 protein: CASSPIPGGGGYRTGELFF. The CDR3, as DNA: TGCGCCAGCAGCCCGATCCCCGGGGGAGGGGGGTACCGAACCGGGGAGCTGTTTTTT.

The chain is built from TRBV19 and TRBJ1-5; TRBD1 aligns across 8 bases. V lost 7 bases to trimming and J lost 5 bases; unmatched junction nucleotides: 7. CDR3 length: 14 amino acids. Germline V gene data show CDR1 as LNHDA and CDR2 as SQIVND (reference sequence). The CDR3 bases are TGTGCCAGTAACCGCAGGGGGCGCGATCAGCCCCAGCATTTT. Protein sequence: CASNRRGRDQPQHF.

The chain uses TRBV5-1 and TRBJ1-4, with 11 bases matching TRBD1. From germline, CDR1 is SGHRS and CDR2 YFSETQ. The CDR3 spans 15 residues. The V and J ends lost 3 bases and 7 bases, in that order; junction bases with no gene match: 5. The CDR3 reads CASSSADRGLEKLFF. CDR3 bases: TGCGCCAGCAGCTCCGCGGACAGGGGGCTTGAAAAACTGTTTTTT.

The chain is built from TRBV6-5 and TRBJ1-5; tentatively, D is TRBD1 (5 bases). Trimming pared 5 bases from V and 4 bases from J, leaving 9 bases between. This CDR3 has 13 amino acids. CDR1 and CDR2 from the germline V gene are MNHEY and SVGAGI. The CDR3 loop is CASSDSENQPQHF. DNA for the CDR3: TGTGCCAGCAGTGACAGTGAGAATCAGCCCCAGCATTTT.

V gene TRBV6-5 combines with J gene TRBJ1-5; TRBD1 might be the D (5 bases). Per the germline V gene, CDR1 is MNHEY and CDR2 is SVGAGI. CDR3 length equals 14 residues. V lost 2 bases and J 4 bases, leaving 9 bases between the germline ends. In DNA form, the CDR3 reads TGTGCCAGCAGTTACGGGGGGAAAAATCAGCCCCAGCATTTT. Residues: CASSYGGKNQPQHF.

J is TRBJ1-5 and V is TRBV6-5; a possible D gene is TRBD1 (5 bases). Trimming shortened V by 2 bases and J by 3 bases, and 8 bases separated the two germline ends. Germline values: CDR1 MNHEY, CDR2 SVGAGI. The CDR3 covers 14 residues. The CDR3 DNA is TGTGCCAGCAGTTACCGACAGTTCAATCAGCCCCAGCATTTT. Amino acids: CASSYRQFNQPQHF.

The chain has TRBV27 and TRBJ2-7, with D maybe TRBD2 (5 bases). The CDR3 sequence is 15 residues long. CDR1 MNHEY and CDR2 SMNVEV come from the germline V gene (reference sequence). Trimming removed 6 bases from V and 6 bases from J, with 21 bases in between. The CDR3 DNA reads TGTGCCAGCAGGGCGGGCCACTGGAGGAGCCTCGAGCAGTACTTC. This encodes CASRAGHWRSLEQYF.

V is TRBV18 and J is TRBJ2-1; possibly TRBD1 or TRBD2 for D (5 bases each). In germline, CDR1 is KGHSH, CDR2 LQKENI. The V and J ends lost 0 bases and 7 bases respectively, with 13 bases between them. There are 15 residues in the CDR3. CDR3: CASSPPPRGTNEQFF. For the CDR3, the DNA is TGTGCCAGCTCACCACCGCCTCGAGGGACGAATGAGCAGTTCTTC. Variable domain in full (rest from reference TRBV18 and TRBJ2-1): NAGVMQNPRHLVRRRGQEARLRCSPMKGHSHVYWYRQLPEEGLKFMVYLQKENIIDESGMPKERFSAEFPKEGPSILRIQQVVRGDSAAYFCASSPPPRGTNEQFFGPGTRLTVL.

The rearrangement links TRBV28 to TRBJ1-4, with D tentatively TRBD1 (5 bases). V shed 2 bases and J shed 8 bases, with 18 bases lying between them. Germline V CDR1 and CDR2: MDHEN, SYDVKM. This CDR3 is 16 amino acids long. The CDR3 region has the DNA TGTGCCAGCAGTTTACTCCGGGGACTGAGAGGAGAAAAACTGTTTTTT. Protein product: CASSLLRGLRGEKLFF. The whole variable domain, filled in from reference TRBV28 and TRBJ1-4, reads DVKVTQSSRYLVKRTGEKVFLECVQDMDHENMFWYRQDPGLGLRLIYFSYDVKMKEKGDIPEGYSVSREKKERFSLILESASTNQTSMYLCASSLLRGLRGEKLFFGSGTQLSVL.

The rearrangement uses TRBV10-3 and TRBJ2-5; 11 bases line up with TRBD1. The CDR3 is 12 amino acids. Unmatched junction bases numbered 0, after V lost 8 bases and J lost 4 bases. The germline CDR1 and CDR2 sequences are ENHRY and SYGVKD. CDR3 loop: CAIGTGGETQYF. For the CDR3, the DNA is TGTGCCATCGGGACAGGGGGAGAGACCCAGTACTTC.

The J gene is TRBJ1-5, the V gene TRBV5-8; 7 positions agree with TRBD1. CDR3 length: 14 residues. J lost 5 bases, V lost 5 bases, and 7 bases had no gene match. Germline V CDR1 and CDR2: SGHTS, YDEGEE. CDR3 sequence: CASRFRQGDQPQHF. In DNA, the CDR3 is TGTGCCAGCAGGTTCAGACAGGGAGATCAGCCCCAGCATTTT.

The V gene is TRBV14, the J gene TRBJ2-7; either TRBD1 or TRBD2 may fit D (5 bases each). The CDR3 totals 19 residues. Looked up from germline, CDR1 is SGHDN and CDR2 is FVKESK. V was shortened by 0 bases and J by 1 base, with 22 bases between the two germline ends. CDR3 region: CASSQDSAGTAAWSYEQYF. The CDR3 DNA sequence: TGTGCCAGCAGCCAAGATAGTGCAGGGACCGCGGCTTGGTCCTACGAGCAGTACTTC.

This clone occurred a few times. The chain couples TRBV7-6 to TRBJ2-7; D possibly corresponds to TRBD2 (5 bases). Germline assignment: CDR1 SGHVS and CDR2 FNYEAQ. Trimming took 1 base from V and 4 from J, leaving 8 bases between them. This CDR3 is 13 amino acids long. CDR3 sequence: CASSLEDSYEQYF. CDR3 nucleotide sequence: TGTGCCAGCAGCTTAGAGGACTCGTACGAGCAGTACTTC.